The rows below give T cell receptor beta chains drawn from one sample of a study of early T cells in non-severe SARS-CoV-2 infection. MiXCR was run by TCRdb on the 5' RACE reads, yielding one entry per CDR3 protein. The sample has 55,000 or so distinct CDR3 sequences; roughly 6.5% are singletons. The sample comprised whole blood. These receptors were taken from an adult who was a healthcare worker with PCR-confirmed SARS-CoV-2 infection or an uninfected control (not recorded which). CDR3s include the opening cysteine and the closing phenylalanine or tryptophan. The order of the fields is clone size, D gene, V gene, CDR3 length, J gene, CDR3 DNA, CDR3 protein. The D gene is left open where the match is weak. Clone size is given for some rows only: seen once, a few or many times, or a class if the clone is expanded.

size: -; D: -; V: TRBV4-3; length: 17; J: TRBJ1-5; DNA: TGCGCCAGCAGCCAAGATCTAGGACAGCTTAGCAATCAGCCCCAGCATTTT; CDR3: CASSQDLGQLSNQPQHF
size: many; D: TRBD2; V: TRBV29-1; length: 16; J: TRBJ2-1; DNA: TGCAGCGCCGGACTAGCGGGGAGGTGGAGTGGAGATGAGCAGTTCTTC; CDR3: CSAGLAGRWSGDEQFF
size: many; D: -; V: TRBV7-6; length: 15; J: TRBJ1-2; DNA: TGTGCCAGCAGCTCCCAGGCCACAACACTATATGGCTACACCTTC; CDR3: CASSSQATTLYGYTF
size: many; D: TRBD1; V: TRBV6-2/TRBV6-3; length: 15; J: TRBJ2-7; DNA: TGTGCCAGCAGGCGCCTGGGACAGGGAACCTACGAGCAGTACTTC; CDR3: CASRRLGQGTYEQYF
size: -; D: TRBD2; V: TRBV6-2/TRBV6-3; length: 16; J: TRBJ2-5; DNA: TGTGCCAGCAGCCCAGGACTAGCGGGGGTCGGAGAGACCCAGTACTTC; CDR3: CASSPGLAGVGETQYF
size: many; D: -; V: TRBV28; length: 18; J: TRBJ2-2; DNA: TGTGCCAGCAGTTTCCACCTTTACGGGGTTGGGAACACCGGGGAGCTGTTTTTT; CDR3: CASSFHLYGVGNTGELFF
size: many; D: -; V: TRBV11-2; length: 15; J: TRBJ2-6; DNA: TGTGCCAGCAGCTTGGGGATCTCTGGGGCCAACGTCCTGACTTTC; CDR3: CASSLGISGANVLTF
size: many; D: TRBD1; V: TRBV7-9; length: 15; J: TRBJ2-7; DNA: TGTGCCAGCAGCTTAGCTGCGGGACAGGGTATCGAGCAGTACTTC; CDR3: CASSLAAGQGIEQYF
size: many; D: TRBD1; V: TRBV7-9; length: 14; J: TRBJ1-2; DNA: TGTGCCAGCAGACCCTCCGGGACAGGGGTCGGCTACACCTTC; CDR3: CASRPSGTGVGYTF
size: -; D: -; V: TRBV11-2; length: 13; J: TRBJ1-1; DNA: TGTGCCAGCAGCTTACCCCGGGCCGTTGAAGCTTTCTTT; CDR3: CASSLPRAVEAFF
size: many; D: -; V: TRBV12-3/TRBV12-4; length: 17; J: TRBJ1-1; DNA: TGTGCCAGCAGTTTCCCCTTCTTCGAGGGGTTGAACACTGAAGCTTTCTTT; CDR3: CASSFPFFEGLNTEAFF
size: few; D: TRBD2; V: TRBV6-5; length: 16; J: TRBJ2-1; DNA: TGTGCCAGCAGTTACTCCCGCGGGGGAGGACACAATGAGCAGTTCTTC; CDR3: CASSYSRGGGHNEQFF
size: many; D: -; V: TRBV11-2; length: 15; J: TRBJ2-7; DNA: TGTGCCAGCAGATATTGGGGGCGGACAACCTACGAGCAGTACTTC; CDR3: CASRYWGRTTYEQYF
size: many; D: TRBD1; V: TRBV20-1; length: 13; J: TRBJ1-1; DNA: TGCAGTGCTAAACAGTCAGGGGGGACTGAAGCTTTCTTT; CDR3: CSAKQSGGTEAFF
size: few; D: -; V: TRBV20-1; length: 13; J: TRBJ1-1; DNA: TGCAGTGCTAGAGGCAAGAGAGGCACTGAAGCTTTCTTT; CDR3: CSARGKRGTEAFF
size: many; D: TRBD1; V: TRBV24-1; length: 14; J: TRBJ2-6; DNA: TGTGCCACCAGCAGGACAGGGGAGGCCAACGTCCTGACTTTC; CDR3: CATSRTGEANVLTF
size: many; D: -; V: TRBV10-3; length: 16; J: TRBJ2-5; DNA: TGTGCCATCAGTGAGTCCAGTCTCGGGGCCAGCGGGACCCAGTACTTC; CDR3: CAISESSLGASGTQYF
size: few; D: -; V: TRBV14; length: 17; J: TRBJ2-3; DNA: TGTGCCAGCAGCCAAGGTTACGGACCGCGTCGGGGGGCCCGTCTGTTCTTT; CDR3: CASSQGYGPRRGARLFF
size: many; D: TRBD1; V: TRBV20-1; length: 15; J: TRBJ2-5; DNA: TGCAGTGCTAGGGCAGGGGGCAGCTGGGAAGAGACCCAGTACTTC; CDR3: CSARAGGSWEETQYF
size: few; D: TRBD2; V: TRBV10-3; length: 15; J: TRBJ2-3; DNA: TGTGCCATCAGTCTAGCGGGGGGGCATGGAGATACGCAGTATTTT; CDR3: CAISLAGGHGDTQYF
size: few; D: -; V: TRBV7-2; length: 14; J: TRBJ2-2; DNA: TGTGCCAGCAGCTTCCTCGGGGGCCCCGGGGAGCTGTTTTTT; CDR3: CASSFLGGPGELFF
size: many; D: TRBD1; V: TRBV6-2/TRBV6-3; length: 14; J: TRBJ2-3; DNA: TGTGCCAGCCGAAAACAGGGGGCGGGAGATACGCAGTATTTT; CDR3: CASRKQGAGDTQYF
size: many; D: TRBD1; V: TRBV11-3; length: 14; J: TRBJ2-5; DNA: TGTGCCAGCAGCAAACGGGACAGCGAAGAGACCCAGTACTTC; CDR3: CASSKRDSEETQYF